This paragraph covers one TCR beta chain sequence. The entry originates in a study of cytotoxic CD8 clonotypes in ibrutinib-treated CLL. This table comes from immunoSEQ multiplex PCR, and its TCRdb copy is limited to in-frame clones, with some not included. This table holds tens of thousands of clones, about 68% found once. Trimming shortened V by 0 bases and J by 4 bases, and 10 bases separated the two germline ends. Germline values: CDR1 SGHRS, CDR2 YFSETQ. CDR3 size: 14 residues. Specimen: PBMCs, collected before ibrutinib treatment. The origin of this receptor is a human donor with chronic lymphocytic leukemia. The chain links TRBV5-1 to TRBJ1-2; maybe TRBD1 (5 bases). The CDR3 reads CASSLGQGAYGYTF. The CDR3 bases are TGCGCCAGCAGCTTGGGGCAGGGTGCCTATGGCTACACCTTC.